This record looks at one T cell receptor beta chain sequence and its context. The antigen is unknown. This sample stems from a study of T cell responses to AZD1222 COVID-19 vaccine. Study-wide results and caveats: With dominance at 160-218 and 743-854, vaccine-associated CD4 TCRs spanned spike. Baseline seropositivity characterized only six AZD1222 recipients. Donors were largely white British and mainly female; clonal diversity was possibly underestimated. An increase in Spike-specific TCR breadth and depth was observed after two AZD1222 doses.

Data came from immunoSEQ multiplex PCR; TCRdb stores just in-frame clones and leaves some out. The table records 150,000 to 160,000 clones, roughly nine tenths of them present only once. There are 16 residues in the CDR3. V was cut by 4 bases and J by 4 bases, with 19 bases left in between. Per the germline V gene, CDR1 is LNHDA and CDR2 is SQIVND (reference sequence). The clonotype originates from an adult in good health. The rearrangement links TRBV19 to TRBJ1-2, with a weak D call TRBD1 (5 bases). The material sequenced was peripheral blood, taken on day 0 of MenACWY control vaccination. CDR3 sequence: CASSSGGTTWPYGYTF. The CDR3 bases are TGTGCCAGTAGTAGTGGGGGGACTACGTGGCCCTATGGCTACACCTTC.